The sequence of this T cell receptor (beta chain) was determined in a study of blood T cell repertoires in COVID-19. This clone has more than one count but fewer than ten. Distinct nucleotide sequences in the sample also encode this CDR3. The J segment lost 0 bases and the V segment lost 6 bases, leaving 8 bases of the junction unmatched. Germline V CDR1 and CDR2: LNHDA, SQIVND (reference sequence). The CDR3 length is 16 residues. Some clones are missing from TCRdb's copy, which holds only in-frame ones; the method was immunoSEQ multiplex PCR. The data show about 200,000 clones, with around 82% seen just once and around 6% held by the top ten.

Sequencing was performed on peripheral blood. The sequence came from a woman aged 70-85 years with acute or convalescent COVID-19. The chain is built from TRBV19 and TRBJ2-3, with 8 bases that match TRBD1. DNA for the CDR3: TGTGCCAGTAGCGGGGACAGGACCCCTAGCACAGATACGCAGTATTTT. This gives the protein CASSGDRTPSTDTQYF.